This T cell receptor (beta chain) comes out of a study of T cell changes during pregnancy in multiple sclerosis. Germline values: CDR1 MGHRA, CDR2 YSYEKL. The CDR3 is made up of 18 amino acids. The V gene lost 0 bases and the J gene lost 6 bases, with 24 bases spanning the gap. Profiling relied on immunoSEQ multiplex PCR, and the TCRdb table lists in-frame clones only, not all of them. In the table there are under 110,000 clones, about 89% of which are singletons. The source of this sequence is a female donor with multiple sclerosis, enrolled in a pregnancy study. The source material was peripheral blood, sampled before pregnancy. This chain uses TRBV4-1 with TRBJ2-7; a weak D match, TRBD2 (5 bases). The CDR3 here is CASSQEGGGAAALGEQYF. As DNA, the CDR3 is TGCGCCAGCAGCCAAGAAGGCGGAGGTGCGGCCGCCCTAGGCGAGCAGTACTTC.